This section outlines one T cell receptor (beta chain) sequence together with its context. CDR1 SGHRS and CDR2 YFSETQ come from the germline V gene. V was shortened by 4 bases and J by 6 bases, with 11 bases between the two germline ends. CDR3 length: 12 amino acids. Sequenced by immunoSEQ multiplex PCR; TCRdb stores in-frame clones only, minus some. Counted here are tens of thousands of clones, approximately 93% occurring once; the ten biggest clones make up around 1.5%. This specimen comes from a study of cytomegalovirus exposure and HLA in healthy donors. This TCR came from a young man in good health and CMV-seropositive. V is TRBV5-1 and J is TRBJ2-7; D is unresolved. Sample: PBMCs. CDR3 amino acids: CASSRGYGEQYF. Here the CDR3 DNA reads TGCGCCAGCAGCCGCGGTTATGGCGAGCAGTACTTC.